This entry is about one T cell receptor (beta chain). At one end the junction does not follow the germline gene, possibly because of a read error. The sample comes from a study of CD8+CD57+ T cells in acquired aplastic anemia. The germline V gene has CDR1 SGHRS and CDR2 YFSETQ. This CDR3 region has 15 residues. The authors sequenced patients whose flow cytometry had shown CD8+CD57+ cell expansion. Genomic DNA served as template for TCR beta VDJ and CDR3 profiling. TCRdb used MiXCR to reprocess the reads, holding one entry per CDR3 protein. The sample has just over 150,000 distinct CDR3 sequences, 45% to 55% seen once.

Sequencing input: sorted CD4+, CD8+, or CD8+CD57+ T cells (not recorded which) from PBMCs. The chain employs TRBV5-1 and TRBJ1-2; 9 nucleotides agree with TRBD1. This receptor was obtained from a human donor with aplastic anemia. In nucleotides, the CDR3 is TGCGCCAGCAGCCTAGGGACAGGGATGGGGTATGGTTACACCTTC. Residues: CASSLGTGMGYGYTF.